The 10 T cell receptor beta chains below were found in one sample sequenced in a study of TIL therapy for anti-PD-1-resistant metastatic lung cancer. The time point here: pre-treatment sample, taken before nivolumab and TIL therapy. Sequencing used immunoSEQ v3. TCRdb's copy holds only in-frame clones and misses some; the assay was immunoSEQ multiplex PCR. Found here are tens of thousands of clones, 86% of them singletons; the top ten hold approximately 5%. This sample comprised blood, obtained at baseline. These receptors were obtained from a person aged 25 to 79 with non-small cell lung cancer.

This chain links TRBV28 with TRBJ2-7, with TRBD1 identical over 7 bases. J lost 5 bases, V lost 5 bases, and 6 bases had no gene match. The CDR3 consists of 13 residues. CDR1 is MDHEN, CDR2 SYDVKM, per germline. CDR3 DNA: TGTGCCAGCAGTATCAGAACAGGGGACGAGCAGTACTTC. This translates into CASSIRTGDEQYF.

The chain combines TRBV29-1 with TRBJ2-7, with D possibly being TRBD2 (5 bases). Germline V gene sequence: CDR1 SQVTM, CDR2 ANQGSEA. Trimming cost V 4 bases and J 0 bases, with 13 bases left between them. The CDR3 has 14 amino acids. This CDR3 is CSVVGIPSSYEQYF. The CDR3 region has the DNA TGCAGCGTTGTCGGGATACCAAGCTCCTACGAGCAGTACTTC.

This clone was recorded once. CDR3 protein: CASSERVGTGFYEQYF. CDR3 nucleotides: TGTGCCAGCAGCGAAAGGGTCGGGACAGGGTTCTACGAGCAGTACTTC. The chain couples TRBV6-1 to TRBJ2-7; 9 nucleotides match TRBD1. From germline, CDR1 is MNHNS and CDR2 SASEGT. Germline trimming cut 6 bases from V and 3 bases from J; bases unmatched to any gene: 12. This CDR3 spans 16 amino acids.

The CDR3 region is CSVGRGSQETQYF. CDR3 nucleotides: TGCAGCGTAGGCAGGGGTAGCCAAGAGACCCAGTACTTC. The gene calls are TRBV29-1 and TRBJ2-5, with D tentatively TRBD1 (6 bases). Germline V gene lookup returns CDR1 SQVTM and CDR2 ANQGSEA. The V end lost 6 bases, the J end lost 1 base, and 12 bases lay between the germline ends. The CDR3 extends over 13 amino acids.

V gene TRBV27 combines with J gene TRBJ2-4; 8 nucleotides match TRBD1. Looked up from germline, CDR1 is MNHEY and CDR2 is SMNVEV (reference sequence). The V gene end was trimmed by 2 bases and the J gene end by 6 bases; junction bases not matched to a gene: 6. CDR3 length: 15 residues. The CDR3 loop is CASSLLGQGPNIQYF. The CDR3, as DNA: TGTGCCAGCAGTTTACTAGGACAGGGCCCAAACATTCAGTACTTC.

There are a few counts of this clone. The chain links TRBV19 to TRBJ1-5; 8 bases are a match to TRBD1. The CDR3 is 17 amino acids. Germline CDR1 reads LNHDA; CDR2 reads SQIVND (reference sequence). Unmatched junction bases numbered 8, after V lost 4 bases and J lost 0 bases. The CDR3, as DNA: TGTGCCAGTAGTAGGACAGGGACAGGTAATAGCAATCAGCCCCAGCATTTT. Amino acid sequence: CASSRTGTGNSNQPQHF.

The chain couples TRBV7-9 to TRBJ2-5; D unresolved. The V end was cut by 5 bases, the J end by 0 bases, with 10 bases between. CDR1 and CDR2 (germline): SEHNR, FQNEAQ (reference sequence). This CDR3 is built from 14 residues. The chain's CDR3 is CASSAGRNQETQYF. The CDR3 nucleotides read TGTGCCAGCAGCGCCGGACGGAACCAAGAGACCCAGTACTTC.

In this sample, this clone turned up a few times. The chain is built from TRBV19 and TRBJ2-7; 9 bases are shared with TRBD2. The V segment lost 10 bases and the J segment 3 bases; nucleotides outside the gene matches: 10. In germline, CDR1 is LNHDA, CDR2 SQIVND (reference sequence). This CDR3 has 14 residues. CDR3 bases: TGTGCCACCACAAAGCGGGGGGAAATCTACGAGCAGTACTTC. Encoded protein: CATTKRGEIYEQYF.

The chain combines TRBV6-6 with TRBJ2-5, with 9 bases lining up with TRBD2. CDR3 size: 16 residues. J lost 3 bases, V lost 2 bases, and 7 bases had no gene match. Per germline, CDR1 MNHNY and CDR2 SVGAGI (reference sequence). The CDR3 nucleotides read TGTGCCAGCAGTTACCCTCTGCGGGGGGGGGAAGAGACCCAGTACTTC. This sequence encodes CASSYPLRGGEETQYF.

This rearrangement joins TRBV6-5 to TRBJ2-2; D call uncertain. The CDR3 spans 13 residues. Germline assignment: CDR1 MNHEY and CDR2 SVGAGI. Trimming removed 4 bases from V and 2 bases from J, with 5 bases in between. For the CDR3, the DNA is TGTGCCAGCAGTTCGGACAACACCGGGGAGCTGTTTTTT. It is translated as CASSSDNTGELFF.